This T cell receptor beta chain was identified during a study of control samples from healthy donors and cancer patients. The table came from immunoSEQ multiplex PCR; TCRdb's copy has only in-frame clones and leaves some out. In total, the table holds fewer than 250,000 clones. Germline V CDR1 and CDR2: SGHNT, YYREEE (reference sequence). V lost 4 bases and J lost 4, with 11 bases in between. The CDR3 has 13 residues. This receptor was identified in a woman under 40 in good health. The sequenced sample was blood. V gene TRBV5-4 combines with J gene TRBJ1-1; a weak D match, TRBD1 (5 bases). The CDR3 here is CASSMDMATEAFF. The DNA for the CDR3 is TGTGCCAGCAGCATGGACATGGCCACTGAAGCTTTCTTT.